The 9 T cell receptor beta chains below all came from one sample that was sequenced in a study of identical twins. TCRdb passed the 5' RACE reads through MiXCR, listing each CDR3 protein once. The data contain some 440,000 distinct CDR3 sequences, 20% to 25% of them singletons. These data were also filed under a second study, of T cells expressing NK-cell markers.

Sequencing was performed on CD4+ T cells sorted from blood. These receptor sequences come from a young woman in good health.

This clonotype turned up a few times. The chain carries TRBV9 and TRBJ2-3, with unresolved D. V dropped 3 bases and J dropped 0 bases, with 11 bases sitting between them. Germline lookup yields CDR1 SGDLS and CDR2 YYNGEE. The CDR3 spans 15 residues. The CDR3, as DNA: TGTGCCAGCAGCGCCCGCCGTGCTAGCACAGATACGCAGTATTTT. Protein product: CASSARRASTDTQYF.

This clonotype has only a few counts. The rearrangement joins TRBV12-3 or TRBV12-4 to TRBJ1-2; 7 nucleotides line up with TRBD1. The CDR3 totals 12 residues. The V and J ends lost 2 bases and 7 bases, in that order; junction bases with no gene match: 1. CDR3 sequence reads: CASSLYRGGYTF. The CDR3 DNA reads TGTGCCAGCAGTTTATACAGGGGTGGCTACACCTTC.

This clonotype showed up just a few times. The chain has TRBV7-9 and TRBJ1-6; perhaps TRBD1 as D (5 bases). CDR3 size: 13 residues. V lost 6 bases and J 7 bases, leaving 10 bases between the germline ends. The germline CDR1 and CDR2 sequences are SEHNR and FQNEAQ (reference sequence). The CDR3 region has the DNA TGTGCCAGCAGTAGGGACGGAAATTCACCCCTCCACTTT. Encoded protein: CASSRDGNSPLHF.

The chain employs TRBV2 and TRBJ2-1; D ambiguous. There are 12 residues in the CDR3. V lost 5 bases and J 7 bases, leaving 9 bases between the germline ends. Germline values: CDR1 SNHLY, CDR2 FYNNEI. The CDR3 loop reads CASSPISNEQFF. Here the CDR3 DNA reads TGTGCCAGCAGTCCAATTTCTAATGAGCAGTTCTTC.

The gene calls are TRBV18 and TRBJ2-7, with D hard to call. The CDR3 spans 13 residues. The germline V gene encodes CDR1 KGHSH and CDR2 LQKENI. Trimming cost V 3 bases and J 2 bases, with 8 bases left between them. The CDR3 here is CASSPFVTYEQYF. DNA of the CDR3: TGTGCCAGCTCACCTTTCGTGACCTACGAGCAGTACTTC.

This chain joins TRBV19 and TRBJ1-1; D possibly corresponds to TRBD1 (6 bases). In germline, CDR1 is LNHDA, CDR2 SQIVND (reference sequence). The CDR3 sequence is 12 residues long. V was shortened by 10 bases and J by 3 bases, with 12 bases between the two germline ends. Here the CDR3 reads CATGGGYTEAFF. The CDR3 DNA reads TGTGCCACCGGAGGGGGTTACACTGAAGCTTTCTTT.

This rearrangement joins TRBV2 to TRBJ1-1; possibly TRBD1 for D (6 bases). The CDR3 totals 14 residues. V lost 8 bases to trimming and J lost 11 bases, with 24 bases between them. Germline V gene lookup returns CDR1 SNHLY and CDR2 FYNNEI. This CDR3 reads CASRRGATDRVAFF. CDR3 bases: TGTGCCAGCCGGCGGGGGGCGACCGACCGTGTGGCTTTCTTT.

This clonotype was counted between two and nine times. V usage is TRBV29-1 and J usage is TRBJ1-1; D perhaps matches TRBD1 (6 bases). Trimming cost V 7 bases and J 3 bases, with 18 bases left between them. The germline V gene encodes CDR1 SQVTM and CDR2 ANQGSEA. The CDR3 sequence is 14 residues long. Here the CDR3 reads CSAHANRADTEAFF. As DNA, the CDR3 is TGCAGCGCTCACGCAAACAGGGCGGACACTGAAGCTTTCTTT.

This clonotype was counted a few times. CDR3: CSARGLAMGEFF. The CDR3 bases are TGCAGTGCTAGAGGGCTAGCGATGGGGGAGTTCTTC. The V call is TRBV20-1, the J call TRBJ2-1, with D possibly TRBD2 on 6 matching bases. With 1 base removed from V and 14 bases from J, the gap between germline ends came to 15 bases. This CDR3 has 12 residues. CDR1 DFQATT and CDR2 SNEGSKA come from the germline V gene (reference sequence).